Listed below are T cell receptor beta chains from one sample, sequenced in a study of T cell responses to AZD1222 COVID-19 vaccine. TCRdb's copy holds only in-frame clones and misses some; the assay was immunoSEQ multiplex PCR. The sample has more than 100,000 clones; 88% are singletons. Specimen: peripheral blood, collected on day 0 of AZD1222 vaccination. These receptors were taken from an adult in good health. Each CDR3 is given with its conserved first and last residue. The order of the fields is D gene, V gene, CDR3 protein. The D gene is left open where the match is weak.

D: .
V: TRBV20-1
CDR3: CSAILTFKAFF

D: .
V: TRBV6-6
CDR3: CASSYSGKNTEAFF

D: .
V: TRBV11-2
CDR3: CASSATTYEQYF

D: TRBD1
V: TRBV10-2
CDR3: CASSEPGSPGQGAPGTQYF

D: .
V: TRBV6-1
CDR3: CASSEGFRAGETQYF

D: .
V: TRBV5-4
CDR3: CASSLIGDEQYF

D: TRBD1
V: TRBV6-5
CDR3: CASQGASYNEQFF

D: .
V: TRBV18
CDR3: CASSPQKNTEAFF

D: TRBD1
V: TRBV5-1
CDR3: CASSLQGAGTEAFF

D: .
V: TRBV5-1
CDR3: CASSPGGNYGYTF

D: TRBD1
V: TRBV28
CDR3: CASDDRGNYGYTF

D: .
V: TRBV7-8
CDR3: CASSFLNDGNQPQHF

D: .
V: TRBV5-4
CDR3: CASSSRGPRGYTF